The sample holds many counts of the clone carrying this T cell receptor (beta chain). Preparation of the TCRbeta library involved a method that used unique molecular identifiers. TCRdb re-called the PCR reads through MiXCR, storing one row per CDR3 protein. The sample consists of a few hundred thousand distinct CDR3 sequences, approximately 11% of them appearing once. The V gene lost 4 bases and the J gene lost 4 bases, with 14 bases spanning the gap. The germline V gene encodes CDR1 DFQATT and CDR2 SNEGSKA (reference sequence). The CDR3 runs to 15 residues. This entry belongs to a study of T-cell reconstitution after alpha-beta-depleted transplantation in children.

The sequences come from PBMCs from the stem cell graft donor, collected from the stem cell graft. The genes are TRBV20-1 and TRBJ2-6, with D possibly being TRBD1 (6 bases). The origin of this receptor is a human donor who donated a stem cell graft to a child with acute myeloid leukemia. The CDR3 protein is CSATEQGSGANVLTF. The CDR3 bases are TGCAGTGCTACAGAACAGGGCTCGGGGGCCAACGTCCTGACTTTC.